A single sample gave rise to the 3 T cell receptor beta chains below, sequenced in a study of CD8 T cell repertoires and HIV-1 epitope variants. Their specific antigens are unknown. TCRdb's copy holds only in-frame clones and misses some; the assay was immunoSEQ multiplex PCR. The data hold 4,900 or so clones, with 68% observed a single time. Sequenced input: cultured CD8+ T cells derived from PBMCs. These receptors were obtained from a male donor with HIV.

The chain has TRBV28 and TRBJ1-4; D unresolved. The CDR3 loop spans 13 amino acids. Looked up from germline, CDR1 is MDHEN and CDR2 is SYDVKM. V was pared by 3 bases and J by 5 bases, with 7 bases between. CDR3 nucleotide sequence: TGTGCCAGCAGTTTTGTAGGGAATGAAAAACTGTTTTTT. This encodes CASSFVGNEKLFF.

The chain combines TRBV7-9 with TRBJ2-7; the match to TRBD1 covers 9 bases. Losses at the gene ends were 1 base for V and 3 bases for J; bases not matched to a gene: 1. The CDR3 consists of 14 residues. CDR1 and CDR2 (germline): SEHNR, FQNEAQ (reference sequence). The CDR3 protein is CASSLGQGVYEQYF. DNA of the CDR3: TGTGCCAGCAGCTTAGGACAGGGGGTCTACGAGCAGTACTTC.

The chain combines TRBV29-1 with TRBJ2-7; D not resolved. Germline lookup yields CDR1 SQVTM and CDR2 ANQGSEA. This CDR3 has 11 amino acids. Trimming shortened V by 6 bases and J by 1 base, and 7 bases separated the two germline ends. The CDR3 loop reads CSVLRSYEQYF. The CDR3 DNA is TGCAGCGTCCTACGGTCCTACGAGCAGTACTTC.